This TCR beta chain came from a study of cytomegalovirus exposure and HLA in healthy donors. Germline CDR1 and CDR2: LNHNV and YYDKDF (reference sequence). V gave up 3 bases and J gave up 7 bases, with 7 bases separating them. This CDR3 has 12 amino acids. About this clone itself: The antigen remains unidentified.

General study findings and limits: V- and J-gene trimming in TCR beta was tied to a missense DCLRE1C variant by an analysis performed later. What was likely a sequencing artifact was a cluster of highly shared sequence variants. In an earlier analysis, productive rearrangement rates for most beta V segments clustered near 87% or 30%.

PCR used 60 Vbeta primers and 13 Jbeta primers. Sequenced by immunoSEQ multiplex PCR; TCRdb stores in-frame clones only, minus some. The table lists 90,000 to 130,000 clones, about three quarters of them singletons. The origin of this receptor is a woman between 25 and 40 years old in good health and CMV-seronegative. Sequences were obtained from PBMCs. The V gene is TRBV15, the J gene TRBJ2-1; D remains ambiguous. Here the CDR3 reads CATSSRRNEQFF. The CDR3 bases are TGTGCCACCAGCAGTAGGAGAAATGAGCAGTTCTTC.